The source of this T cell receptor (beta chain) is a study of T cells in localized non-small cell lung cancer. V was trimmed by 7 bases and J by 10 bases, leaving 20 bases between them. Germline-derived CDR1 and CDR2 are MDHEN and SYDVKM. The CDR3 extends over 13 amino acids. Repertoires were generated with immunoSEQ multiplex PCR, while TCRdb's copy carries only in-frame clones and drops some. The sample has under 900 clones, 28% seen once. The TCR originated in a man between 40 and 70 years old with stage III lung adenocarcinoma. Here the sequenced sample was normal lung tissue next to the tumor, taken before any cancer treatment. The chain couples TRBV28 to TRBJ2-7, with D tentatively TRBD1 or TRBD2 (6 bases each). DNA of the CDR3: TGTGCCAGCATCAAGAGGAGGGGGATTCACCAGTACTTC. It specifies CASIKRRGIHQYF.